This T cell receptor (beta chain) was recovered during a study of PD-1 blockade in classical Hodgkin lymphoma. Repertoires were generated with immunoSEQ multiplex PCR, while TCRdb's copy carries only in-frame clones and drops some. The sample consists of fewer than 55,000 clones, approximately 80% of them appearing once. The time point here: cycle 4 day 1 (C4D1), after five to seven weeks of nivolumab. Exposure to brentuximab vedotin varied, and each patient had relapsed following autologous stem cell transplantation. The V gene's germline CDR1 is SNHLY and CDR2 FYNNEI. This CDR3 region has 15 residues. Trimming removed 5 bases from V and 0 bases from J, with 10 bases in between. In this sample, this clone turned up a few times.

The specimen was peripheral blood mononuclear cells (PBMCs), collected before the fourth cycle of nivolumab. This sequence joins TRBV2 and TRBJ2-2; D assignment may be TRBD1 or TRBD2 (5 bases each). This sequence was found in a human donor with classical Hodgkin lymphoma. The CDR3 loop is CASSRGTTNTGELFF. The CDR3 DNA follows: TGTGCCAGCAGTCGGGGCACAACGAACACCGGGGAGCTGTTTTTT.